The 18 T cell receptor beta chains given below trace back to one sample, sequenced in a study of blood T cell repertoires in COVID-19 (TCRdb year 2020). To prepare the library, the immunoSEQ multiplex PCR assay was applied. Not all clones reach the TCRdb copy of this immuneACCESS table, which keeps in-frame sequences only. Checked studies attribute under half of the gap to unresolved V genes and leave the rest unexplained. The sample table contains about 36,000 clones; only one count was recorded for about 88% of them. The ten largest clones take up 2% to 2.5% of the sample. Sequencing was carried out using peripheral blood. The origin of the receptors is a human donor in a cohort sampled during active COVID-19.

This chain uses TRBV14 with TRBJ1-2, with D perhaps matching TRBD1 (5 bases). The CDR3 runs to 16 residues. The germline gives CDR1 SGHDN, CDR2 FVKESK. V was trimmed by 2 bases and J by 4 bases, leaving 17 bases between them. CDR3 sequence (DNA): TGTGCCAGCAGCCAATCACGGGCGCTGGGGGGCTATGGCTACACCTTC. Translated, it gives CASSQSRALGGYGYTF.

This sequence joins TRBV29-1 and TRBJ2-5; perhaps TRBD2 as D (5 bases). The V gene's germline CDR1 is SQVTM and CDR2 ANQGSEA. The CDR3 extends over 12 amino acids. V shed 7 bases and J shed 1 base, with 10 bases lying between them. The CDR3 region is CSARGFQETQYF. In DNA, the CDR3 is TGCAGCGCCCGAGGGTTCCAAGAGACCCAGTACTTC.

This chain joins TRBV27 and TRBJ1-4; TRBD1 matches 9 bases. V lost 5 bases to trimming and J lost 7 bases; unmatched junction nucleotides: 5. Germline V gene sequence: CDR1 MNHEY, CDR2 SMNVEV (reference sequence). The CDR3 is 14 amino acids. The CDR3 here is CASSLTGGGEKLFF. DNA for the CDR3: TGTGCCAGCAGTCTAACAGGGGGCGGTGAAAAACTGTTTTTT.

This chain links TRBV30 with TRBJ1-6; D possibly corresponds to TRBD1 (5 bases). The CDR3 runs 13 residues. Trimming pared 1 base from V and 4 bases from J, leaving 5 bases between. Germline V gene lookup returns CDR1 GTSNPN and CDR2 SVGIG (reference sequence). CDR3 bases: TGTGCCTGGAGTGGGACATATAATTCACCCCTCCACTTT. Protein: CAWSGTYNSPLHF.

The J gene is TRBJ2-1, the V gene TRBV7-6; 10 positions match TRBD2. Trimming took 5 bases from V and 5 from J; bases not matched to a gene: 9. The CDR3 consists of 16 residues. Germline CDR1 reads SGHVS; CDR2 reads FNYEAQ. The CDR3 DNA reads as TGTGCCAGCAGCCCCCGCGGGCTAGCGGGGGACAATGAGCAGTTCTTC. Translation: CASSPRGLAGDNEQFF.

CDR3 sequence: CASRSKGTGYNEQFF. The DNA for the CDR3 is TGTGCAAGTCGCTCAAAAGGGACAGGTTACAATGAGCAGTTCTTC. The chain combines TRBV12-2 with TRBJ2-1; TRBD1, as called in the table, went unchecked against the DNA. TRBV12-2 is a listed pseudogene. CDR3 length equals 15 residues.

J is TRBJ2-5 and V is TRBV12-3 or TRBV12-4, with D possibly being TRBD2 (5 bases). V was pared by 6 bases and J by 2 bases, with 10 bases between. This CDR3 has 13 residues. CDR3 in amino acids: CASSPGDQETQYF. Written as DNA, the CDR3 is TGTGCCAGCAGCCCCGGGGATCAAGAGACCCAGTACTTC.

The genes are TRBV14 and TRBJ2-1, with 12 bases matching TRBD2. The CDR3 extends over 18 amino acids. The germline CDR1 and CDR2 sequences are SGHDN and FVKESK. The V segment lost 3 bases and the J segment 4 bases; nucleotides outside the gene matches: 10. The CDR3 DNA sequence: TGTGCCAGCAGCCAGGCCGACCAGCTAGCGGGGGGGTACAATGAGCAGTTCTTC. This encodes CASSQADQLAGGYNEQFF. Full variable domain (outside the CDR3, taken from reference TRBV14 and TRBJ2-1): EAGVTQFPSHSVIEKGQTVTLRCDPISGHDNLYWYRRVMGKEIKFLLHFVKESKQDESGMPNNRFLAERTGGTYSTLKVQPAELEDSGVYFCASSQADQLAGGYNEQFFGPGTRLTVL.

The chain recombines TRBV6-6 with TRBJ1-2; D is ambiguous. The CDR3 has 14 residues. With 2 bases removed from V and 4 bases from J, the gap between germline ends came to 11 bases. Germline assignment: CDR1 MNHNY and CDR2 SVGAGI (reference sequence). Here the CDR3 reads CASSYGYRSYGYTF. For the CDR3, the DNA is TGTGCCAGCAGTTACGGGTACCGGAGCTATGGCTACACCTTC.

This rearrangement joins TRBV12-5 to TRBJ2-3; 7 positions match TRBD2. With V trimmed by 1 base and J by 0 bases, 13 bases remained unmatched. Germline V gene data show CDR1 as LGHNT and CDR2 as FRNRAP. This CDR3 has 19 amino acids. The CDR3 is CASGLGQTSWRISTDTQYF. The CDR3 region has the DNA TGTGCTAGTGGTTTGGGCCAGACTAGCTGGAGGATTAGCACAGATACGCAGTATTTT.

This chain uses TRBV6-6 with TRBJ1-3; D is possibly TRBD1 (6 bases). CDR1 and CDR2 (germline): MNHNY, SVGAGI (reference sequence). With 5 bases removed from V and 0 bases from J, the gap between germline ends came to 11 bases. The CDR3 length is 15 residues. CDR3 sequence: CASSRQAPSGNTIYF. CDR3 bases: TGTGCCAGCAGTAGACAGGCCCCCTCTGGAAACACCATATATTTT.

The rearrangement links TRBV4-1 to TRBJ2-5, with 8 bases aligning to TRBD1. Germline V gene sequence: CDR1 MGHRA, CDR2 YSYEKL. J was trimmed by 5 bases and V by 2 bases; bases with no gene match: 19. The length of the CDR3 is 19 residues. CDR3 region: CASSQTPDLSGGAGETQYF. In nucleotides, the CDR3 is TGCGCCAGCAGCCAAACTCCCGACCTCTCAGGGGGCGCCGGGGAGACCCAGTACTTC.

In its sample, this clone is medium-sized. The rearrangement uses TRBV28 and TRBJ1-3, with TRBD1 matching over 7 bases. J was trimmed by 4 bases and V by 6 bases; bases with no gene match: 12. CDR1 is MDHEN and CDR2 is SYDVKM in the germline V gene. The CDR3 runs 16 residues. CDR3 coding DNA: TGTGCCAGCAGACCTCTTACAGGGGACTCCGGAAACACCATATATTTT. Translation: CASRPLTGDSGNTIYF.

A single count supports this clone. The CDR3 region is CASSTRDRVVNIQYF. In DNA, the CDR3 is TGTGCCAGCAGCACCCGGGACAGGGTTGTGAACATTCAGTACTTC. The V gene is TRBV5-6, the J gene TRBJ2-4; 9 bases map to TRBD1. Germline trimming cut 4 bases from V and 7 bases from J; bases unmatched to any gene: 9. Germline V lookup: CDR1 SGHDT, CDR2 YYEEEE. The CDR3 is 15 amino acids.

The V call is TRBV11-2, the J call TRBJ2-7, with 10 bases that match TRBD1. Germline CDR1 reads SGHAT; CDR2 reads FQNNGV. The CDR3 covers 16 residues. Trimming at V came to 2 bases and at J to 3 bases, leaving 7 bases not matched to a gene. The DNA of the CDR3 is TGTGCCAGCAGCTTAATATCCGGGACAGGGGTCTACGAGCAGTACTTC. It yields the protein CASSLISGTGVYEQYF.

The CDR3 region is CASSSLTGGPGELFF. The DNA for the CDR3 is TGTGCCAGCAGTTCCCTAACAGGGGGGCCCGGGGAGCTGTTTTTT. The rearrangement uses TRBV27 and TRBJ2-2, with 8 positions matching TRBD1. The CDR3 runs 15 residues. V lost 4 bases, J lost 6 bases, and 7 bases stayed unmatched. The germline V gene has CDR1 MNHEY and CDR2 SMNVEV (reference sequence).

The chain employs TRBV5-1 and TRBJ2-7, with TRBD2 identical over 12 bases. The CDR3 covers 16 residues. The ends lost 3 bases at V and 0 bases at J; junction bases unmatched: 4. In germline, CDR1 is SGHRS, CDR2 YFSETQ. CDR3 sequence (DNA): TGCGCCAGCAGCTCACTAGCGGGGGGCGACTCCTACGAGCAGTACTTC. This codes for CASSSLAGGDSYEQYF.

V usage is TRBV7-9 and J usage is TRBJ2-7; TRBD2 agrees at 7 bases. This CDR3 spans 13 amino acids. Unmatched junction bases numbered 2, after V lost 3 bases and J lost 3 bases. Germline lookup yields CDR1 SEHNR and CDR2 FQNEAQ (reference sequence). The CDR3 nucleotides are TGTGCCAGCAGCTTCGGGGGGAACTACGAGCAGTACTTC. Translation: CASSFGGNYEQYF.